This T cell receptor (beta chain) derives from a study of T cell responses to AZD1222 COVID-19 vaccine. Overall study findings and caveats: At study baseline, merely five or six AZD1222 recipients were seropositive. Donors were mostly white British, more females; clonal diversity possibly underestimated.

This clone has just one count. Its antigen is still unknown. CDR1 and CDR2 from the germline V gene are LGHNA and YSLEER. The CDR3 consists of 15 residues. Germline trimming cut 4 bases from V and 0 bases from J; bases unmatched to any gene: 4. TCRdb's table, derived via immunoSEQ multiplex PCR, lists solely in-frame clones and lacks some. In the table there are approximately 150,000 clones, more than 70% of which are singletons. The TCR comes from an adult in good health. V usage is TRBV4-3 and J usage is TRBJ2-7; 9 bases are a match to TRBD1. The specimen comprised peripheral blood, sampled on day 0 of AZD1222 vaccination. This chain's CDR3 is CASSPGQGNSYEQYF. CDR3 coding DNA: TGCGCCAGCAGCCCAGGACAGGGGAACTCCTACGAGCAGTACTTC.